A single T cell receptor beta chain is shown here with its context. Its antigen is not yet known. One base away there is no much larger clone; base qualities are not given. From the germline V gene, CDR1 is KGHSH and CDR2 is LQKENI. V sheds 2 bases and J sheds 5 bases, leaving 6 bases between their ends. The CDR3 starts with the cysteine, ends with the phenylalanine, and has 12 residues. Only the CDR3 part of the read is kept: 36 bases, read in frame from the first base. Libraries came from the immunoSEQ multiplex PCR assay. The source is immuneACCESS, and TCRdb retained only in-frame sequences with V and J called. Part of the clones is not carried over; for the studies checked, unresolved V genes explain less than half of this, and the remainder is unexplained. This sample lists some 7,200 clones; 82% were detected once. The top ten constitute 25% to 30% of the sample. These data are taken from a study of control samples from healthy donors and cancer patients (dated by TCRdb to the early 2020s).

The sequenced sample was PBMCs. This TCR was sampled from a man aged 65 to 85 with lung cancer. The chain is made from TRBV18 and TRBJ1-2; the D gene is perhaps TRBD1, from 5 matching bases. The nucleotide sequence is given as TGTGCCAGCTCACCAGGGGGTTATGGCTACACCTTC. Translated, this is CASSPGGYGYTF. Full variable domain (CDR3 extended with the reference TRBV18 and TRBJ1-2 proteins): NAGVMQNPRHLVRRRGQEARLRCSPMKGHSHVYWYRQLPEEGLKFMVYLQKENIIDESGMPKERFSAEFPKEGPSILRIQQVVRGDSAAYFCASSPGGYGYTFGSGTRLTVV.